The present TCR beta chain was sequenced within a study of cytomegalovirus exposure and HLA in healthy donors. The CDR3 sequence is 14 residues long. With 3 bases removed from V and 1 base from J, the gap between germline ends came to 10 bases. Germline V gene sequence: CDR1 MDHEN, CDR2 SYDVKM. With 60 Vbeta and 13 Jbeta primers, the PCR was carried out. Profiled with immunoSEQ multiplex PCR; TCRdb holds only in-frame clones, not every one. The repertoire holds some 130,000 clones, roughly three quarters seen once, with around 2% in the top ten. The origin of this receptor is a man aged 25 to 40 in good health and CMV-seronegative. Specimen: PBMCs. The chain recombines TRBV28 with TRBJ2-7, with D possibly being TRBD2 (5 bases). In DNA, the CDR3 is TGTGCCAGCAGTTTCCCAGGACTGTCCTACGAGCAGTACTTC. Translated: CASSFPGLSYEQYF.